Following are 2 T cell receptor beta chains from one sample sequenced in a study of technical replicates of blood from a handful of donors. Method: immunoSEQ multiplex PCR; TCRdb's copy keeps in-frame clones and lacks some. The sample lists 60,000 to 65,000 clones; roughly 86% were seen once. Sequencing was done on a sample of PBMCs. The receptors come from a human donor in good health. Some clones in this sample may be carry-over from other donors' samples.

The chain uses TRBV2 and TRBJ2-7; TRBD2 might be the D (6 bases). Germline V gene data show CDR1 as SNHLY and CDR2 as FYNNEI. The CDR3 contains 12 residues. Trimming removed 11 bases at V and 2 bases at J, with 13 bases between. DNA of the CDR3: TGTGCCGGGGGGAGAGGGCCCTACGAGCAGTACTTC. Its translation: CAGGRGPYEQYF.

The chain has TRBV9 and TRBJ2-5; D is possibly TRBD2 (7 bases). Germline V gives CDR1 SGDLS, CDR2 YYNGEE. Trimming took 2 bases from V and 5 from J, leaving 10 bases between them. This CDR3 is built from 13 residues. CDR3 amino acids: CASSVEGGETQYF. The CDR3 region has the DNA TGTGCCAGCAGCGTCGAGGGGGGGGAGACCCAGTACTTC.